The 19 T cell receptor beta chains below were found in one sample sequenced in a study of blood T cell repertoires in COVID-19. TCRdb's table, derived via immunoSEQ multiplex PCR, lists solely in-frame clones and lacks some. The sample has approximately 220,000 clones, approximately 90% seen once. Sequencing input: peripheral blood. These receptors were collected from a man between 45 and 60 years old with acute or convalescent COVID-19.

This clone was observed a few times. The chain carries TRBV27 and TRBJ1-2; tentative D call: TRBD1 (6 bases). V was pared by 6 bases and J by 7 bases, with 12 bases between. The CDR3 runs 12 residues. Germline V gene data show CDR1 as MNHEY and CDR2 as SMNVEV (reference sequence). CDR3 in DNA: TGTGCCAGCAGCGGCTCAGGGGTTGGCTACACCTTC. This encodes CASSGSGVGYTF.

J is TRBJ2-5 and V is TRBV6-5; 8 bases match TRBD2. CDR1 and CDR2 (germline): MNHEY, SVGAGI. Germline trimming cut 6 bases from V and 4 bases from J; bases unmatched to any gene: 7. There are 14 residues in the CDR3. The CDR3 DNA reads as TGTGCCAGCAGCATTGCGGGGGGAGGAGAGACCCAGTACTTC. Its protein product is CASSIAGGGETQYF.

The chain combines TRBV27 with TRBJ1-2; 8 bases are a match to TRBD1. The CDR3 is 15 residues long. V was pared by 6 bases and J by 8 bases, with 14 bases of the junction left unmatched. CDR1 and CDR2 from the germline V gene are MNHEY and SMNVEV (reference sequence). In DNA, the CDR3 is TGTGCCAGCAGCCCGCAGAGAGGACAGGGTGGGGGCTACACCTTC. Translating gives CASSPQRGQGGGYTF.

V gene TRBV27 combines with J gene TRBJ2-1, with TRBD2 matching over 8 bases. CDR1 MNHEY and CDR2 SMNVEV come from the germline V gene (reference sequence). The CDR3 has 12 amino acids. V lost 5 bases to trimming and J lost 10 bases; unmatched junction nucleotides: 4. CDR3 sequence reads: CASSPRGGEQFF. The DNA for the CDR3 is TGTGCCAGCAGTCCCCGGGGGGGCGAGCAGTTCTTC.

The rearrangement uses TRBV10-1 and TRBJ1-1; the D is unclear. Trimming left V 11 bases short and J 5 bases short, with 21 bases between. CDR1 WNHNN and CDR2 SYGVQD come from the germline V gene (reference sequence). The CDR3 has 14 residues. CDR3 amino acids: CAPREGRKLTEAFF. The CDR3 bases are TGCGCCCCCCGGGAGGGCCGTAAGTTGACTGAAGCTTTCTTT.

This chain joins TRBV6-5 and TRBJ1-1; D is uncertain. The V end lost 11 bases, the J end lost 2 bases, and 15 bases lay between the germline ends. This CDR3 comprises 13 residues. The germline gives CDR1 MNHEY, CDR2 SVGAGI. DNA for the CDR3: TGTGCCTCGTCGAGGGAGATCAACACTGAAGCTTTCTTT. Amino acids: CASSREINTEAFF.

The chain couples TRBV29-1 to TRBJ1-1, with 7 bases matching TRBD1. With V trimmed by 5 bases and J by 0 bases, 3 bases remained unmatched. There are 13 residues in the CDR3. Looked up from germline, CDR1 is SQVTM and CDR2 is ANQGSEA. This CDR3 is CSVKDRLNTEAFF. The DNA for the CDR3 is TGCAGCGTTAAGGACAGGTTGAACACTGAAGCTTTCTTT. Drawing the rest from reference TRBV29-1 and TRBJ1-1, the complete variable domain is SAVISQKPSRDICQRGTSLTIQCQVDSQVTMMFWYRQQPGQSLTLIATANQGSEATYESGFVIDKFPISRPNLTFSTLTVSNMSPEDSSIYLCSVKDRLNTEAFFGQGTRLTVV.

The table lists this clone with a few counts. The genes are TRBV9 and TRBJ1-4, with a tentative D call TRBD1 (5 bases). This CDR3 spans 16 amino acids. The V end lost 0 bases, the J end lost 2 bases, and 11 bases lay between the germline ends. Per germline, CDR1 SGDLS and CDR2 YYNGEE. This chain's CDR3 is CASSVGWGGTNEKLFF. The CDR3 DNA is TGTGCCAGCAGCGTAGGCTGGGGGGGTACTAATGAAAAACTGTTTTTT.

The chain carries TRBV5-1 and TRBJ1-2; TRBD1 agrees at 9 bases. V lost 4 bases and J lost 6; bases outside the gene matches: 10. CDR3 length: 15 amino acids. Germline CDR1 SGHRS, CDR2 YFSETQ. CDR3 loop: CASSTTGTGRHGYTF. The DNA for the CDR3 is TGCGCCAGCAGCACCACCGGGACAGGGCGGCATGGCTACACCTTC.

The rearrangement links TRBV7-3 to TRBJ2-5; 9 bases line up with TRBD2. CDR3 length: 15 amino acids. V trimming: 4 bases; J trimming: 4 bases; junction bases outside the gene matches: 7. CDR1 is SGHTA, CDR2 FQGTGA, per germline. The CDR3 DNA reads as TGTGCCAGCAGCTCGGGAGCGGGGGGCCCAGAGACCCAGTACTTC. Its protein product is CASSSGAGGPETQYF.

The rearrangement links TRBV6-4 to TRBJ2-2, with D possibly being TRBD2 (6 bases). Deletions cut 2 bases from V and 4 bases from J, with 8 bases between. Per the germline V gene, CDR1 is MRHNA and CDR2 is SNTAGT. The CDR3 consists of 14 residues. The CDR3 bases are TGTGCCAGCAGTGACGGGGAGGCCACCGGGGAGCTGTTTTTT. Translation gives CASSDGEATGELFF.

The chain employs TRBV27 and TRBJ1-2, with TRBD1 matching 7 bases. CDR1 MNHEY and CDR2 SMNVEV come from the germline V gene (reference sequence). CDR3 length equals 15 residues. J lost 4 bases, V lost 7 bases, and 12 bases had no gene match. The CDR3 is CASTSKGGGGYGYTF. In nucleotides, the CDR3 is TGTGCCAGCACCTCAAAAGGGGGCGGAGGCTATGGCTACACCTTC.

This sequence joins TRBV19 and TRBJ2-4; TRBD1 aligns across 11 bases. Germline V lookup: CDR1 LNHDA, CDR2 SQIVND (reference sequence). The CDR3 runs 14 residues. J was trimmed by 8 bases and V by 4 bases; bases with no gene match: 4. In nucleotides, the CDR3 is TGTGCCAGTAGTAGGACAGGGGGCATGGACATTCAGTACTTC. This encodes CASSRTGGMDIQYF.

The chain has TRBV30 and TRBJ1-2; D is perhaps TRBD1 (5 bases). Germline loops: CDR1 GTSNPN, CDR2 SVGIG (reference sequence). The CDR3 loop spans 15 amino acids. Trimming cost V 2 bases and J 2 bases, with 15 bases left between them. This chain's CDR3 is CAWSLDILPNYGYTF. The DNA of the CDR3 is TGTGCCTGGAGTCTGGACATTCTTCCCAACTATGGCTACACCTTC.

The gene calls are TRBV10-3 and TRBJ2-3; 8 bases are a match to TRBD2. The V gene's germline CDR1 is ENHRY and CDR2 SYGVKD. The ends lost 4 bases at V and 3 bases at J; junction bases unmatched: 9. CDR3 size: 16 residues. CDR3 nucleotide sequence: TGTGCCATCAGTGCTATTAGCGGGGCGGGAACAGATACGCAGTATTTT. It yields the protein CAISAISGAGTDTQYF.

The chain combines TRBV11-2 with TRBJ2-5; D unclear. Germline loops: CDR1 SGHAT, CDR2 FQNNGV. Trimming pared 0 bases from V and 2 bases from J, leaving 10 bases between. There are 15 residues in the CDR3. CDR3: CASSLDPRPQETQYF. Here the CDR3 DNA reads TGTGCCAGCAGCTTAGATCCGAGGCCGCAAGAGACCCAGTACTTC.

This chain uses TRBV5-1 with TRBJ1-2; D might be TRBD1 (6 bases). The CDR3 length is 14 residues. Deletions cut 0 bases from V and 4 bases from J, with 10 bases between. Germline V CDR1 and CDR2: SGHRS, YFSETQ. This CDR3 reads CASSLGAGAYGYTF. The CDR3, as DNA: TGCGCCAGCAGCTTGGGGGCAGGGGCCTATGGCTACACCTTC.

The chain combines TRBV7-6 with TRBJ1-1, with D perhaps TRBD1 (5 bases). From germline, CDR1 is SGHVS and CDR2 FNYEAQ. The CDR3 contains 13 residues. Trimming took off 4 bases at V and 5 bases at J, with 11 bases between the two ends. The CDR3 here is CASSSLGGTEAFF. The CDR3 DNA follows: TGTGCCAGCAGCTCATTGGGGGGAACTGAAGCTTTCTTT.

This chain uses TRBV4-1 with TRBJ2-1; TRBD2 matches 7 bases. The CDR3 is made up of 16 amino acids. J lost 6 bases, V lost 0 bases, and 8 bases had no gene match. CDR1 and CDR2 (germline): MGHRA, YSYEKL. CDR3 loop: CASSQDPGTKRNEQFF. For the CDR3, the DNA is TGCGCCAGCAGCCAAGATCCGGGGACTAAGCGCAATGAGCAGTTCTTC.